These 23 T cell receptor beta chains came from one sample sequenced in a study of T cell responses to AZD1222 COVID-19 vaccine. Profiling relied on immunoSEQ multiplex PCR, and the TCRdb table lists in-frame clones only, not all of them. The sample lists about 110,000 clones, 92% occurring once. The sequencing used peripheral blood, collected 28 days after the second AZD1222 dose. The receptors derive from an adult who received the AZD1222 COVID-19 vaccine.

This chain uses TRBV24-1 with TRBJ1-5; possible D gene TRBD1, 5 bases. Germline CDR1 is KGHDR and CDR2 is SFDVKD. This CDR3 has 15 amino acids. V was clipped by 4 bases and J by 4 bases, with 13 bases between them. The CDR3 DNA follows: TGTGCCACCAGTGACGGGGGGGGTGGAAATCAGCCCCAGCATTTT. Its protein product is CATSDGGGGNQPQHF.

V gene TRBV15 combines with J gene TRBJ1-1; TRBD1 might be the D (6 bases). V lost 5 bases and J lost 3, with 16 bases in between. Germline CDR1 is LNHNV and CDR2 is YYDKDF (reference sequence). The CDR3 has 15 amino acids. The CDR3 spells CATSARTRGDTEAFF. CDR3 bases: TGTGCCACCAGCGCCCGCACGAGGGGGGACACTGAAGCTTTCTTT.

This chain joins TRBV30 and TRBJ1-1, with a weak D call TRBD1 (6 bases). CDR3 length equals 13 residues. V lost 5 bases and J 3 bases, leaving 13 bases between the germline ends. Germline V gene data show CDR1 as GTSNPN and CDR2 as SVGIG (reference sequence). The CDR3 protein is CAWGGAGDTEAFF. Here the CDR3 DNA reads TGTGCCTGGGGGGGTGCAGGGGACACTGAAGCTTTCTTT. Full variable domain (rest looked up from reference TRBV30 and TRBJ1-1): SQTIHQWPATLVQPVGSPLSLECTVEGTSNPNLYWYRQAAGRGLQLLFYSVGIGQISSEVPQNLSASRPQDRQFILSSKKLLLSDSGFYLCAWGGAGDTEAFFGQGTRLTVV.

The chain carries TRBV6-2 or TRBV6-3 and TRBJ2-3; 11 nucleotides line up with TRBD2. The CDR3 is made up of 15 amino acids. V lost 6 bases to trimming and J lost 4 bases; unmatched junction nucleotides: 6. The V gene's germline CDR1 is MNHEY and CDR2 SVGEGT. The CDR3 protein is CASSRTSGSPDTQYF. DNA of the CDR3: TGTGCCAGCAGCCGTACTAGCGGGAGTCCAGATACGCAGTATTTT.

The V gene is TRBV29-1, the J gene TRBJ1-5; 8 bases map to TRBD1. From germline, CDR1 is SQVTM and CDR2 ANQGSEA. J gave up 4 bases and V 5 bases, and 4 bases lay outside the gene matches. The CDR3 is 13 amino acids. The CDR3 nucleotides read TGCAGCGTTTCCAGGGGGCTAAATCAGCCCCAGCATTTT. This translates into CSVSRGLNQPQHF.

The rearrangement joins TRBV7-8 to TRBJ1-5; a weak D match, TRBD1 (5 bases). The CDR3 contains 16 residues. The V and J ends lost 5 bases and 3 bases respectively, with 17 bases between them. The germline CDR1 and CDR2 sequences are SGHVS and FQNEAQ. The CDR3 here is CASSLGGGSNNQPQHF. The CDR3 DNA follows: TGTGCCAGCAGCCTGGGGGGGGGTAGTAACAATCAGCCCCAGCATTTT.

The gene calls are TRBV28 and TRBJ1-2; no clear D gene. Trimming stripped 1 base from V and 4 bases from J, with 10 bases between. The CDR3 has 14 residues. CDR1 MDHEN and CDR2 SYDVKM come from the germline V gene. The CDR3, as DNA: TGTGCCAGCAGTTTATCCGGAGTGATCTATGGCTACACCTTC. Amino acids: CASSLSGVIYGYTF.

In its sample, this clone was seen once. V and J are TRBV30 and TRBJ2-2, with D hard to call. Germline-derived CDR1 and CDR2 are GTSNPN and SVGIG (reference sequence). The length of the CDR3 is 15 residues. The ends were cut back, 0 bases at V and 6 bases at J, with 14 bases in the middle. CDR3 sequence reads: CAWSVEYLLPGELFF. The CDR3 DNA is TGTGCCTGGAGTGTGGAGTACCTCCTACCCGGGGAGCTGTTTTTT.

This clone was detected only once. V and J are TRBV3-1 (or the pseudogene TRBV3-2) and TRBJ1-4, with D unresolved. V shed 5 bases and J shed 6 bases, with 10 bases lying between them. Germline CDR1 LGHDT, CDR2 YNNKEL (reference sequence). The CDR3 sequence is 13 residues long. Written as DNA, the CDR3 is TGTGCCAGCAGCACACGGGGAGATGAAAAACTGTTTTTT. Its protein product is CASSTRGDEKLFF.

The V and J genes are TRBV28 and TRBJ2-7; no clear D gene. The CDR3 runs 11 residues. V lost 5 bases to trimming and J lost 4 bases, with 6 bases between them. Germline loops: CDR1 MDHEN, CDR2 SYDVKM. In DNA form, the CDR3 reads TGTGCCAGCAGTGTGGGGTACGAGCAGTACTTC. Residues: CASSVGYEQYF.

The J gene is TRBJ1-6, the V gene TRBV3-1 (or the pseudogene TRBV3-2); TRBD1 is a possible D gene (5 bases). Between the trimmed V and J ends, which lost 2 bases and 6 bases, there was a span of 11 bases. Germline-derived CDR1 and CDR2 are LGHDT and YNNKEL (reference sequence). The CDR3 runs to 15 residues. The CDR3 bases are TGTGCCAGCAGCCAACAGGGAGAATTTAATTCACCCCTCCACTTT. It yields the protein CASSQQGEFNSPLHF.

Written as DNA, the CDR3 is TGTGCCAGCAGTTTATCCCGAGGCGGGAGGGCCTCGAATACGCAGTATTTT. This codes for CASSLSRGGRASNTQYF. This sequence joins TRBV27 and TRBJ2-3, with TRBD2 identical over 9 bases. The length of the CDR3 is 17 residues. Germline trimming cut 0 bases from V and 7 bases from J; bases unmatched to any gene: 11. Germline lookup yields CDR1 MNHEY and CDR2 SMNVEV (reference sequence).

This chain uses TRBV19 with TRBJ2-2; weak D call: TRBD2 (6 bases). The germline V gene encodes CDR1 LNHDA and CDR2 SQIVND (reference sequence). The ends were cut back, 3 bases at V and 1 base at J, with 9 bases in the middle. This CDR3 spans 15 amino acids. The CDR3 region is CASSIAGLNTGELFF. For the CDR3, the DNA is TGTGCCAGTAGTATTGCGGGGTTGAACACCGGGGAGCTGTTTTTT.

The chain couples TRBV19 to TRBJ2-7; D is possibly TRBD2 (6 bases). This CDR3 has 13 residues. Germline loops: CDR1 LNHDA, CDR2 SQIVND (reference sequence). The germline V and J ends were trimmed by 4 bases and 2 bases, with 9 bases remaining between them. The CDR3 DNA is TGTGCCAGTAGTAGCGGGATTCCCTACGAGCAGTACTTC. Its translation: CASSSGIPYEQYF.

This chain connects TRBV4-1 to TRBJ1-2; D is ambiguous. Trimming took off 0 bases at V and 6 bases at J, with 14 bases between the two ends. CDR3 length equals 15 residues. Per the germline V gene, CDR1 is MGHRA and CDR2 is YSYEKL. The CDR3 sequence: CASSQDKRLWNGYTF. For the CDR3, the DNA is TGCGCCAGCAGCCAAGATAAACGGCTTTGGAATGGCTACACCTTC.

The V gene is TRBV18, the J gene TRBJ2-2; 7 bases agree with TRBD1. The germline V gene encodes CDR1 KGHSH and CDR2 LQKENI. The CDR3 covers 16 residues. Losses at the gene ends were 3 bases for V and 5 bases for J; bases not matched to a gene: 9. CDR3 in DNA: TGTGCCAGCTCACCCACGACAGGGCGCTTGACCGGGGAGCTGTTTTTT. This translates into CASSPTTGRLTGELFF.

The chain recombines TRBV2 with TRBJ2-3; D unclear. CDR3 length: 14 residues. V dropped 5 bases and J dropped 0 bases, with 9 bases sitting between them. Germline values: CDR1 SNHLY, CDR2 FYNNEI. The CDR3 here is CASSLASSTDTQYF. The CDR3 DNA sequence: TGTGCCAGCAGTCTGGCCTCTAGCACAGATACGCAGTATTTT.

The rearrangement joins TRBV30 to TRBJ1-2; D is ambiguous. Per germline, CDR1 GTSNPN and CDR2 SVGIG (reference sequence). With 3 bases removed from V and 6 bases from J, the gap between germline ends came to 5 bases. The CDR3 is made up of 10 amino acids. The CDR3: CAWRHDGYTF. In DNA, the CDR3 is TGTGCCTGGAGACACGATGGCTACACCTTC.

This chain joins TRBV30 and TRBJ2-2, with a weak D call TRBD2 (6 bases). Per the germline V gene, CDR1 is GTSNPN and CDR2 is SVGIG (reference sequence). CDR3 length equals 13 residues. The ends were cut back, 4 bases at V and 7 bases at J, with 13 bases in the middle. Here the CDR3 DNA reads TGTGCCTGGACCTCCGGGGGTTACGGGGAGCTGTTTTTT. Translation gives CAWTSGGYGELFF.

This chain joins TRBV24-1 and TRBJ2-1; a weak D match, TRBD2 (5 bases). The ends were cut back, 9 bases at V and 9 bases at J, with 11 bases in the middle. CDR3 length: 11 residues. The V gene's germline CDR1 is KGHDR and CDR2 SFDVKD. As DNA, the CDR3 is TGTGCCACCGGCACGGGATTTGAGCAGTTCTTC. Its translation: CATGTGFEQFF.

This clone was observed a single time. The chain uses TRBV7-8 and TRBJ2-7; no firm D call. Germline-derived CDR1 and CDR2 are SGHVS and FQNEAQ. The CDR3 totals 13 residues. V lost 1 base to trimming and J lost 3 bases, with 7 bases between them. CDR3 in amino acids: CASSLDTDYEQYF. The DNA of the CDR3 is TGTGCCAGCAGCTTAGACACGGACTACGAGCAGTACTTC.

This chain connects TRBV29-1 to TRBJ1-1; 7 bases line up with TRBD1. Trimming cost V 5 bases and J 5 bases; bases outside gene matches: 5. The CDR3 runs to 12 residues. Germline V gives CDR1 SQVTM, CDR2 ANQGSEA. The CDR3 DNA is TGCAGCGTTCGACAGGGAAGGACTGAAGCTTTCTTT. It encodes CSVRQGRTEAFF.

This sequence joins TRBV12-5 and TRBJ2-6; D not certain. The CDR3 runs 15 residues. Germline assignment: CDR1 LGHNT and CDR2 FRNRAP. Trimming shortened V by 6 bases and J by 3 bases, and 12 bases separated the two germline ends. CDR3 amino acids: CASGLSTFGANVLTF. CDR3 DNA sequence: TGTGCTAGTGGCCTTTCTACTTTTGGGGCCAACGTCCTGACTTTC.